The 30 T cell receptor beta chains reported below all come from one sample, sequenced in a study of blood T cell repertoires in COVID-19. Assay used: immunoSEQ multiplex PCR; TCRdb lists only in-frame clones, some missing. This sample yields tens of thousands of clones, of which over 90% are seen a single time; approximately 4.1% belongs to the top ten. Source material: peripheral blood. The receptors originated from a man between 50 and 59 years old with acute or convalescent COVID-19.

On this clone: Other nucleotide sequences from this sample produce the same CDR3. This chain uses TRBV5-1 with TRBJ1-1; a possible D gene is TRBD1 (5 bases). V lost 4 bases and J lost 0, with 7 bases in between. CDR1 is SGHRS and CDR2 is YFSETQ in the germline V gene. The CDR3 is made up of 13 amino acids. The chain's CDR3 is CASSDRMNTEAFF. The CDR3 nucleotides read TGCGCCAGCAGCGACAGAATGAACACTGAAGCTTTCTTT.

This chain links TRBV30 with TRBJ1-3; the D is unclear. The CDR3 totals 10 residues. Germline V gives CDR1 GTSNPN, CDR2 SVGIG (reference sequence). The ends were cut back, 1 base at V and 8 bases at J, with 3 bases in the middle. CDR3 nucleotides: TGTGCCTGGAGTGCAGACACCATATATTTT. It encodes CAWSADTIYF. Based on the CDR3 plus reference TRBV30 and TRBJ1-3, the full variable domain is SQTIHQWPATLVQPVGSPLSLECTVEGTSNPNLYWYRQAAGRGLQLLFYSVGIGQISSEVPQNLSASRPQDRQFILSSKKLLLSDSGFYLCAWSADTIYFGEGSWLTVV.

This rearrangement joins TRBV5-1 to TRBJ1-2; D gene ambiguous. The germline V gene has CDR1 SGHRS and CDR2 YFSETQ. With 4 bases removed from V and 6 bases from J, the gap between germline ends came to 10 bases. This CDR3 has 12 residues. The CDR3 nucleotides are TGCGCCAGCAGCCCACCGGGTCATGGCTACACCTTC. This gives the protein CASSPPGHGYTF.

The CDR3 DNA sequence: TGTGCCAGCACCTTCCTCGATAGCGGGGGAACAGATACGCAGTATTTT. It codes for CASTFLDSGGTDTQYF. The rearrangement uses TRBV11-3 and TRBJ2-3; 9 bases align to TRBD2. The CDR3 has 16 amino acids. CDR1 is SGHNT, CDR2 YENEEA, per germline. Trimming removed 7 bases from V and 3 bases from J; junction bases left unmatched: 11.

The chain joins TRBV10-3 to TRBJ1-1; 11 nucleotides agree with TRBD1. The germline gives CDR1 ENHRY, CDR2 SYGVKD. This CDR3 region has 17 residues. V shed 4 bases, J shed 4 bases, and the junction held 11 bases outside the gene matches. The CDR3, as DNA: TGTGCCATCAGTGCCCATGGACAGGGGGCGGAGGGCACTGAAGCTTTCTTT. Translation: CAISAHGQGAEGTEAFF.

The chain recombines TRBV5-4 with TRBJ2-2, with 8 bases identical to TRBD2. The germline CDR1 and CDR2 sequences are SGHNT and YYREEE (reference sequence). V dropped 0 bases and J dropped 8; count of bases not matched to a gene: 6. The CDR3 sequence is 15 residues long. The CDR3 DNA sequence: TGTGCCAGCAGCTTGGGAGCGGGAGTATCGGGGGAGCTGTTTTTT. It codes for CASSLGAGVSGELFF.

The V call is TRBV5-6, the J call TRBJ1-5; D is possibly TRBD1 (6 bases). The V gene lost 0 bases and the J gene lost 10 bases, with 11 bases spanning the gap. Germline V gene sequence: CDR1 SGHDT, CDR2 YYEEEE. The CDR3 is made up of 13 amino acids. DNA of the CDR3: TGTGCCAGCAGCTTGGAGAGGGGGAGCCCCCAGCATTTT. This sequence encodes CASSLERGSPQHF.

The chain recombines TRBV19 with TRBJ2-3; D is uncertain. CDR1 LNHDA and CDR2 SQIVND come from the germline V gene (reference sequence). V dropped 3 bases and J dropped 4 bases, with 11 bases sitting between them. The CDR3 consists of 14 residues. The CDR3 DNA reads as TGTGCCAGTAGTATTGTCGCAGACTCAGATACGCAGTATTTT. Protein sequence: CASSIVADSDTQYF.

The rearrangement joins TRBV30 to TRBJ1-5; D ambiguous. CDR3 size: 13 residues. Per the germline V gene, CDR1 is GTSNPN and CDR2 is SVGIG (reference sequence). V gave up 2 bases and J gave up 3 bases, with 8 bases separating them. Here the CDR3 DNA reads TGTGCCTGGAGTCCCGGGTACAATCAGCCCCAGCATTTT. It yields the protein CAWSPGYNQPQHF.

V is TRBV9 and J is TRBJ1-2; 7 bases line up with TRBD1. Germline CDR1 SGDLS, CDR2 YYNGEE. The CDR3 is made up of 15 amino acids. J lost 8 bases, V lost 4 bases, and 14 bases had no gene match. The CDR3 protein is CASSPAATGARGYTF. The CDR3 coding sequence is TGTGCCAGCAGCCCCGCCGCCACAGGGGCGCGCGGCTACACCTTC. Drawing the rest from reference TRBV9 and TRBJ1-2, the complete variable domain is DSGVTQTPKHLITATGQRVTLRCSPRSGDLSVYWYQQSLDQGLQFLIQYYNGEERAKGNILERFSAQQFPDLHSELNLSSLELGDSALYFCASSPAATGARGYTFGSGTRLTVV.

This clone was counted only a few times. The chain combines TRBV2 with TRBJ1-6, with 8 bases fitting TRBD1. Unmatched junction bases numbered 3, after V lost 7 bases and J lost 7 bases. The V gene's germline CDR1 is SNHLY and CDR2 FYNNEI. The CDR3 loop spans 13 amino acids. The CDR3 reads CASKTGVNSPLHF. The CDR3 DNA reads TGTGCCAGCAAGACAGGGGTAAATTCACCCCTCCACTTT.

This chain links TRBV6-2 or TRBV6-3 with TRBJ2-3; tentatively, D is TRBD1 (5 bases). V was pared by 2 bases and J by 0 bases, with 12 bases between. Germline V gives CDR1 MNHEY, CDR2 SVGEGT. CDR3 length: 16 amino acids. Here the CDR3 reads CASSYLTGASTDTQYF. CDR3 coding DNA: TGTGCCAGCAGTTACCTTACAGGTGCTAGCACAGATACGCAGTATTTT.

This sequence joins TRBV19 and TRBJ2-2, with TRBD1 identical over 9 bases. Germline CDR1 LNHDA, CDR2 SQIVND (reference sequence). The ends lost 4 bases at V and 6 bases at J; junction bases unmatched: 9. CDR3 size: 16 residues. The CDR3 here is CASSTPGTGKPGELFF. DNA for the CDR3: TGTGCCAGTAGTACCCCCGGGACAGGGAAACCCGGGGAGCTGTTTTTT.

The V call is TRBV5-6, the J call TRBJ1-1, with 7 bases fitting TRBD1. Trimming took 4 bases from V and 0 from J; bases not matched to a gene: 9. The CDR3 has 16 residues. Germline V gene data show CDR1 as SGHDT and CDR2 as YYEEEE. CDR3 loop: CASSELRGSMNTEAFF. The CDR3 coding sequence is TGTGCCAGCAGCGAACTCAGGGGGAGCATGAACACTGAAGCTTTCTTT.

In its sample, this clone was seen a few times. V is TRBV29-1 and J is TRBJ2-7; 7 nucleotides align to TRBD1. The CDR3 loop spans 12 amino acids. V shed 4 bases and J 4 bases; nucleotides not matched to a gene: 4. Per germline, CDR1 SQVTM and CDR2 ANQGSEA. The CDR3 here is CSVAKGAYEQYF. CDR3 nucleotides: TGCAGCGTTGCGAAGGGGGCGTACGAGCAGTACTTC.

The chain employs TRBV10-2 and TRBJ2-7, with a possible D match to TRBD2 (5 bases). Trimming removed 4 bases from V and 3 bases from J, with 13 bases in between. The CDR3 is 14 amino acids. Germline loops: CDR1 WSHSY, CDR2 SAAADI. This CDR3 is CASSVSVGGYEQYF. The CDR3 coding sequence is TGCGCCAGCAGTGTATCAGTCGGAGGCTACGAGCAGTACTTC.

This clone showed up just once. The chain uses TRBV5-1 and TRBJ1-1; 7 positions match TRBD1. Germline V gives CDR1 SGHRS, CDR2 YFSETQ. After removal of 0 bases from V and 1 base from J, the junction contained 3 bases not matched to a gene. The CDR3 totals 15 residues. The CDR3 DNA reads as TGCGCCAGCAGCTTGGGGGGGACAGCGAACACTGAAGCTTTCTTT. Protein: CASSLGGTANTEAFF.

The sample holds one count of this clone. This chain joins TRBV2 and TRBJ2-1; 9 bases are a match to TRBD2. The CDR3 sequence is 12 residues long. V dropped 6 bases and J dropped 9; count of bases not matched to a gene: 3. Germline loops: CDR1 SNHLY, CDR2 FYNNEI. CDR3 DNA: TGTGCCAGCAGGGAGCGGGAGGTTGAGCAGTTCTTC. Translating it yields CASREREVEQFF.

V gene TRBV7-2 combines with J gene TRBJ2-3; no reliable D call. This CDR3 contains 12 residues. Trimming pared 3 bases from V and 2 bases from J, leaving 3 bases between. CDR1 and CDR2 (germline): SGHTA, FQGNSA. The CDR3 DNA follows: TGTGCCAGCAGCTTCATCACAGATACGCAGTATTTT. It encodes CASSFITDTQYF.

This clone has just one count. The V and J genes are TRBV7-2 and TRBJ2-7, with TRBD1 as a possible D gene (7 bases). Germline V gene sequence: CDR1 SGHTA, CDR2 FQGNSA. Trimming took 2 bases from V and 1 from J, leaving 15 bases between them. This CDR3 has 16 amino acids. This CDR3 reads CASSLSSRGRSYEQYF. In DNA form, the CDR3 reads TGTGCCAGCAGCTTAAGCTCCAGGGGGAGGTCCTACGAGCAGTACTTC.

In its sample, this clone was seen once. The final CDR3 position lacks the conserved phenylalanine or tryptophan, pointing to a likely read error. Because the CDR3's place on the DNA is in doubt, the DNA is left out and the CDR3 is given as listed by TCRdb. The CDR3 protein is CASSPTGAG. This sequence joins TRBV5-6 and TRBJ2-3; the table calls TRBD1, which could not be checked here. The CDR3 totals 9 residues, both ends included. The germline V gene has CDR1 SGHDT and CDR2 YYEEEE.

V gene TRBV2 combines with J gene TRBJ2-4; TRBD2 might be the D (6 bases). Germline CDR1 and CDR2: SNHLY and FYNNEI. CDR3 size: 14 residues. V was clipped by 1 base and J by 9 bases, with 13 bases between them. CDR3 nucleotide sequence: TGTGCCAGCAGTGAAGGGGGGGTCGTTGTCATTCAGTACTTC. Protein sequence: CASSEGGVVVIQYF. The complete variable domain, with remaining parts taken from reference TRBV2 and TRBJ2-4, reads EPEVTQTPSHQVTQMGQEVILRCVPISNHLYFYWYRQILGQKVEFLVSFYNNEISEKSEIFDDQFSVERPDGSNFTLKIRSTKLEDSAMYFCASSEGGVVVIQYFGAGTRLSVL.

Concerning this clone: Other DNA sequences within the sample encode an identical CDR3. This chain uses TRBV6-5 with TRBJ1-1, with unresolved D. Trimming took 6 bases from V and 0 from J, leaving 8 bases between them. The CDR3 is made up of 13 amino acids. Germline V gene data show CDR1 as MNHEY and CDR2 as SVGAGI. The chain's CDR3 is CASSSTVNTEAFF. CDR3 sequence (DNA): TGTGCCAGCAGCTCAACGGTGAACACTGAAGCTTTCTTT.

This sequence joins TRBV6-5 and TRBJ1-1; D is possibly TRBD1 (6 bases). This CDR3 contains 12 residues. Germline V gene lookup returns CDR1 MNHEY and CDR2 SVGAGI. The ends were cut back, 8 bases at V and 4 bases at J, with 11 bases in the middle. This chain's CDR3 is CASFRGGTEAFF. The CDR3 DNA follows: TGTGCCAGCTTCCGAGGGGGCACTGAAGCTTTCTTT.

This clone has only one observation. The V gene is TRBV12-5, the J gene TRBJ2-1; 11 nucleotides line up with TRBD2. CDR3 length: 16 residues. The trim removed 0 bases at V and 6 bases at J, leaving 4 bases unmatched. Germline V CDR1 and CDR2: LGHNT, FRNRAP. The CDR3 nucleotides read TGTGCTAGTGGTTTGGTAGCTAGCGGGAGGTTCAATGAGCAGTTCTTC. Protein: CASGLVASGRFNEQFF.

The chain carries TRBV21-1 and TRBJ1-1; the table's D call, TRBD1, was not checked against the DNA. TRBV21-1 corresponds to a pseudogene. The CDR3 spans 9 residues. CDR3 sequence: CASSPGAVF. CDR3 nucleotides: TGTGCCAGCAGCCCAGGTGCCGTCTTT.

V usage is TRBV2 and J usage is TRBJ1-1; possibly TRBD1 for D (6 bases). CDR3 size: 13 residues. The V end was cut by 5 bases, the J end by 3 bases, with 10 bases between. The germline CDR1 and CDR2 sequences are SNHLY and FYNNEI. CDR3 amino acids: CASSRQEYTEAFF. The CDR3 DNA reads as TGTGCCAGCAGTCGACAGGAATACACTGAAGCTTTCTTT.

The chain couples TRBV5-1 to TRBJ1-2; tentative D call: TRBD1 (6 bases). There are 13 residues in the CDR3. Trimming shortened V by 0 bases and J by 8 bases, and 11 bases separated the two germline ends. Germline V lookup: CDR1 SGHRS, CDR2 YFSETQ. The CDR3 loop reads CASSLGGGWGYTF. DNA of the CDR3: TGCGCCAGCAGCTTGGGCGGGGGCTGGGGCTACACCTTC.

J is TRBJ2-7 and V is TRBV19; 9 bases agree with TRBD2. Per the germline V gene, CDR1 is LNHDA and CDR2 is SQIVND (reference sequence). CDR3 length: 15 amino acids. Losses at the gene ends were 3 bases for V and 5 bases for J; bases not matched to a gene: 8. DNA of the CDR3: TGTGCCAGTAGTATTCCCCTAGCGGGATTGAACGAGCAGTACTTC. This encodes CASSIPLAGLNEQYF.

J is TRBJ2-7 and V is TRBV19; D unresolved. The V gene's germline CDR1 is LNHDA and CDR2 SQIVND (reference sequence). CDR3 length: 14 amino acids. Trimming left V 3 bases short and J 4 bases short, with 13 bases between. The CDR3 nucleotides are TGTGCCAGTAGTATGATCAGTGCACGTTACGAGCAGTACTTC. This translates into CASSMISARYEQYF.